The entry that follows covers one T cell receptor (beta chain) sequence. This clone's antigen is unknown. Base qualities are missing; no much larger clone stands one base away. The sample comes from a study of T-cell reconstitution after alpha-beta-depleted transplantation in children (dated by TCRdb to about 2016). Study-level background: T-cell immune reconstitution after TCRalphabeta/CD19-depleted allogeneic hematopoietic cell transplantation in children was quantitatively tracked in the study by means of TCR repertoire profiling. What the work shows at the level of the full study, not this receptor alone: The apparently early recovery of alphabetaT-cell counts about two months after transplant reportedly depended on only several hundred rapidly expanded clones that came from non-depleted graft cells. The frequencies of hyperexpanded clones fell over the following months, and after one year, T-cell counts and TCRbeta diversity were mostly attributed to newly produced T cells. In some patients, the high TCRbeta diversity seen at day 60 was put down to recipient T cells and intrathymic progenitors that had survived conditioning.

Taken from cysteine to phenylalanine, the CDR3 has 14 residues. The retained sequence is limited to the CDR3, 42 bases, with the frame set at the first base. V is clipped by 8 bases and J by 5 bases, and the sequence between their germline boundaries is 16 bases long. Based on the germline V gene, the CDR1 and CDR2 sequences are LGHNA and YNFKEQ. The treatment or condition label here, explained by the study, means: allogeneic hematopoietic cell transplantation with graft depleted of TCRalphabeta T cells and CD19 B cells. TCRalphabeta/CD19-depleted allogeneic hematopoietic cell grafts were given to the transplant recipients, all of whom were children. Library preparation used PCR. For sequencing, an Illumina HiSeq 2500 was employed. Molecular barcoding was employed in the preparation of TCR libraries, with unique molecular identifiers being used to normalize TCRbeta repertoire quantification. TCRdb reprocessed the public reads (quality trimming at Q25 with fastp, clone calling with MiXCR) and kept in-frame beta chains. A single entry per CDR3 protein holds the most common genes and DNA from its merged rows. The sample table contains about 830,000 distinct CDR3 sequences; only one count was recorded for approximately 15% of them. About 5% of the sample is taken by the ten largest.

Sequencing used PBMCs, mostly from graft donor cells, obtained 360 days after TCRalphabeta/CD19-depleted stem cell transplant. The sequence came from a male patient younger than 18 who had a stem cell transplant for acute lymphoblastic leukemia, so the T cells may come from the graft donor. Recombination linked TRBV4-2 to TRBJ2-1; the D segment could be TRBD2, given 6 matching bases. The CDR3 sequence is CASLTGGPNNEQFF. The nucleotide sequence reads TGTGCCAGCCTAACCGGAGGGCCTAACAATGAGCAGTTCTTC.